This T cell receptor beta chain was captured in a study of chemoradiotherapy in HPV16-positive cancers. This clone came up once. Produced via immunoSEQ multiplex PCR; TCRdb's table is partial and in-frame only. Here the sample spans 17,000 or so clones, more than 85% being singletons. The CDR3 runs to 14 residues. Germline CDR1 is SEHNR and CDR2 is FQNEAQ (reference sequence). Trimming removed 1 base at V and 4 bases at J, with 10 bases between. Sequencing was performed on blood, taken from a patient who underwent chemoradiotherapy. The chain joins TRBV7-9 to TRBJ1-2, with D unclear. This receptor was identified in a human donor with HPV-associated anogenital cancer. CDR3 region: CASSLDLPIYGYTF. CDR3 coding DNA: TGTGCCAGCAGCTTAGATCTGCCCATCTATGGCTACACCTTC.